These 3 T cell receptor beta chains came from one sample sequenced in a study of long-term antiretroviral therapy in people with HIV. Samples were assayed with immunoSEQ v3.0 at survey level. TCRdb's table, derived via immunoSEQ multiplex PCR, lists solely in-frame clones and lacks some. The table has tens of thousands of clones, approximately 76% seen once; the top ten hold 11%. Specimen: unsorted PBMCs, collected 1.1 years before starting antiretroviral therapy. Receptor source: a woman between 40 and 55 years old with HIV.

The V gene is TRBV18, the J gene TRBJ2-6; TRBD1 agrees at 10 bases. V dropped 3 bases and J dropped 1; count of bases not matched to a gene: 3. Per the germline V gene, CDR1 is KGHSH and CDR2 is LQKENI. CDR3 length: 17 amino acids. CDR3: CASSPGTGVSGANVLTF. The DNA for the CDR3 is TGTGCCAGCTCACCCGGGACAGGGGTATCTGGGGCCAACGTCCTGACTTTC.

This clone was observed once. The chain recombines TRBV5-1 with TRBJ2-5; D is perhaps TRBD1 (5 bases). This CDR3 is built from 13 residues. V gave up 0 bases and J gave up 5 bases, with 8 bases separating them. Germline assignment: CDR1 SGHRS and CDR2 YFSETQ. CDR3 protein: CASSLGQSETQYF. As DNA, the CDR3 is TGCGCCAGCAGCTTGGGACAGTCCGAGACCCAGTACTTC.

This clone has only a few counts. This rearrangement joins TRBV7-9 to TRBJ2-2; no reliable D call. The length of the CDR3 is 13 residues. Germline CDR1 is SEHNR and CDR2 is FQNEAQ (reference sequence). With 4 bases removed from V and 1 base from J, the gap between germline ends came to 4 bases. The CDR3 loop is CASSWMNTGELFF. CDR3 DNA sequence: TGTGCCAGCAGCTGGATGAACACCGGGGAGCTGTTTTTT.